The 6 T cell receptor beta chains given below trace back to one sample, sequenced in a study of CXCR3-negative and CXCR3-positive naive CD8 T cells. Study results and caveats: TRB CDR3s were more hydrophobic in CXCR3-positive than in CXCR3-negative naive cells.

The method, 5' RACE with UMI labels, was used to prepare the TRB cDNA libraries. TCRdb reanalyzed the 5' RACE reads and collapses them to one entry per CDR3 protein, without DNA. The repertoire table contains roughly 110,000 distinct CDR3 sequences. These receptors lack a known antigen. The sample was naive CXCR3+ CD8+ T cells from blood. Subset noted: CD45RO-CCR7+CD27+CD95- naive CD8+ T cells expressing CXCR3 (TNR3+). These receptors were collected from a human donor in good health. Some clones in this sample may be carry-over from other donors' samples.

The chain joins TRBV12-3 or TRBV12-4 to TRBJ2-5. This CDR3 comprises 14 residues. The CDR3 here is CASNPLGFQETQYF.

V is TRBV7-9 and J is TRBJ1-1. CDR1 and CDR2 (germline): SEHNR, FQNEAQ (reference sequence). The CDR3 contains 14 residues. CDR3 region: CASSLAGMNTEAFF.

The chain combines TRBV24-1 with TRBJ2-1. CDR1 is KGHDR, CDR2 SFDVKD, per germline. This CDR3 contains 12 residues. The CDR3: CATSDSDAEKFF.

CDR3 sequence reads: CASSFGVYNEQFF. This chain connects TRBV28 to TRBJ2-1. This CDR3 spans 13 amino acids. Germline V gene sequence: CDR1 MDHEN, CDR2 SYDVKM.

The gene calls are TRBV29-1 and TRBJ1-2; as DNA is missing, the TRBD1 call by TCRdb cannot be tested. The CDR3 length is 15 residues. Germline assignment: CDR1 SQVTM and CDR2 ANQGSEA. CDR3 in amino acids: CSVEVLERGDYGYTF.

The CDR3 is CASSFWGGWDQLQPEAFF. The V gene is TRBV5-1, the J gene TRBJ1-1; TCRdb calls TRBD1, which cannot be checked without DNA. The CDR3 totals 18 residues. Germline CDR1 and CDR2: SGHRS and YFSETQ.